The 30 T cell receptor beta chains presented below share a single source sample, sequenced in a study of control samples from healthy donors and cancer patients. Measured with immunoSEQ multiplex PCR; TCRdb has only the in-frame clones, and not every one. In the table there are a few hundred thousand clones, approximately 92% of which are singletons. Sequencing input: PBMCs. The receptors here all came from a man aged 40-49 years with head and neck cancer.

The chain couples TRBV5-1 to TRBJ2-3; TRBD2 agrees at 7 bases. Trimming took 0 bases from V and 1 from J; bases not matched to a gene: 11. This CDR3 contains 18 residues. In germline, CDR1 is SGHRS, CDR2 YFSETQ. The DNA of the CDR3 is TGCGCCAGCAGCTTGGCGCGTGGGCGGGAGTGGGGCACAGATACGCAGTATTTT. It yields the protein CASSLARGREWGTDTQYF.

This chain uses TRBV19 with TRBJ2-2; D remains ambiguous. The V gene's germline CDR1 is LNHDA and CDR2 SQIVND (reference sequence). V was trimmed by 6 bases and J by 8 bases, leaving 10 bases between them. The CDR3 length is 12 residues. The CDR3 loop is CASRTFGGELFF. The CDR3 nucleotides are TGTGCCAGTAGGACGTTTGGAGGGGAGCTGTTTTTT. Combining the CDR3 with reference TRBV19 and TRBJ2-2 gives the whole variable domain DGGITQSPKYLFRKEGQNVTLSCEQNLNHDAMYWYRQDPGQGLRLIYYSQIVNDFQKGDIAEGYSVSREKKESFPLTVTSAQKNPTAFYLCASRTFGGELFFGEGSRLTVL.

With respect to this clone: Other DNA sequences in the sample encode the same CDR3. The chain combines TRBV3-1 (or the pseudogene TRBV3-2) with TRBJ2-3, with 7 bases lining up with TRBD2. The ends lost 2 bases at V and 0 bases at J; junction bases unmatched: 2. This CDR3 is 15 amino acids long. Germline V gives CDR1 LGHDT, CDR2 YNNKEL (reference sequence). The CDR3 loop reads CASSQLAVSTDTQYF. The CDR3 DNA sequence: TGTGCCAGCAGCCAACTAGCGGTTAGCACAGATACGCAGTATTTT.

The chain carries TRBV7-9 and TRBJ2-3, with no clear D. CDR3 length: 14 amino acids. V lost 1 base and J lost 4, with 9 bases in between. The germline V gene has CDR1 SEHNR and CDR2 FQNEAQ (reference sequence). CDR3 sequence (DNA): TGTGCCAGCAGCTTAGAACGGCTGTCAGATACGCAGTATTTT. It specifies CASSLERLSDTQYF.

V gene TRBV7-2 combines with J gene TRBJ2-7, with D perhaps given as TRBD1 or TRBD2 (5 bases each). Germline-derived CDR1 and CDR2 are SGHTA and FQGNSA. V was shortened by 5 bases and J by 1 base, with 15 bases between the two germline ends. The CDR3 is 15 residues long. For the CDR3, the DNA is TGTGCCAGCAGCCAAGTGGTGGGACGGTCCTACGAGCAGTACTTC. Amino acid sequence: CASSQVVGRSYEQYF.

The chain links TRBV19 to TRBJ2-1, with D tentatively TRBD1 or TRBD2 (5 bases each). The V end lost 6 bases, the J end lost 6 bases, and 24 bases lay between the germline ends. In germline, CDR1 is LNHDA, CDR2 SQIVND (reference sequence). CDR3 length: 17 amino acids. In DNA, the CDR3 is TGTGCCAGTAGGCCGTTAGGGGAACGGGAAAACGGCAATGAGCAGTTCTTC. The encoded protein is CASRPLGERENGNEQFF.

The chain carries TRBV12-5 and TRBJ2-3, with 8 bases identical to TRBD1. Germline V CDR1 and CDR2: LGHNT, FRNRAP. The V and J ends lost 5 bases and 0 bases, in that order; junction bases with no gene match: 4. CDR3 length equals 15 residues. The CDR3 region has the DNA TGTGCTAGTGGTCCGGGACAGGCTAGCACAGATACGCAGTATTTT. Translation gives CASGPGQASTDTQYF.

The rearrangement links TRBV27 to TRBJ2-7; no clear D gene. CDR1 MNHEY and CDR2 SMNVEV come from the germline V gene (reference sequence). Between the trimmed V and J ends, which lost 6 bases and 2 bases, there was a span of 11 bases. This CDR3 spans 13 amino acids. CDR3 bases: TGTGCCAGCAGCCAAAACCCCACCTACGAGCAGTACTTC. Encoded protein: CASSQNPTYEQYF.

The rearrangement uses TRBV18 and TRBJ2-2, with 7 bases fitting TRBD1. The CDR3 covers 16 residues. The germline gives CDR1 KGHSH, CDR2 LQKENI. The V and J ends lost 6 bases and 3 bases, in that order; junction bases with no gene match: 10. CDR3 residues: CASSPFRGMDTGELFF. As DNA, the CDR3 is TGTGCCAGCTCGCCATTCAGGGGGATGGACACCGGGGAGCTGTTTTTT.

This chain links TRBV4-3 with TRBJ1-1; weak D call: TRBD1 (6 bases). CDR3 length: 13 amino acids. Germline V gives CDR1 LGHNA, CDR2 YSLEER. V lost 4 bases and J 1 base, leaving 7 bases between the germline ends. The CDR3 DNA sequence: TGCGCCAGCAGCCGACAGGAGAACACTGAAGCTTTCTTT. It translates to CASSRQENTEAFF.

The chain has TRBV3-1 (or the pseudogene TRBV3-2) and TRBJ1-1; D might be TRBD1 (5 bases). Trimming pared 1 base from V and 7 bases from J, leaving 10 bases between. CDR1 is LGHDT, CDR2 YNNKEL, per germline (reference sequence). This CDR3 is built from 13 residues. The CDR3 loop reads CASSQVVGVEAFF. Written as DNA, the CDR3 is TGTGCCAGCAGCCAAGTCGTGGGGGTTGAAGCTTTCTTT.

This chain uses TRBV27 with TRBJ2-1, with a tentative D call TRBD1 (6 bases). Germline lookup yields CDR1 MNHEY and CDR2 SMNVEV (reference sequence). The CDR3 spans 15 residues. Trimming left V 5 bases short and J 6 bases short, with 17 bases between. Here the CDR3 reads CASSPDRPAGNEQFF. The CDR3 region has the DNA TGTGCCAGCAGTCCCGACAGGCCCGCGGGCAATGAGCAGTTCTTC.

The V gene is TRBV10-3, the J gene TRBJ1-5; weak D call: TRBD1 (6 bases). The germline V gene encodes CDR1 ENHRY and CDR2 SYGVKD. V lost 0 bases and J lost 4, with 10 bases in between. This CDR3 has 15 residues. The CDR3 DNA reads as TGTGCCATCAGTGAGTCGAAAGGGGGGAATCAGCCCCAGCATTTT. It yields the protein CAISESKGGNQPQHF.

This sequence joins TRBV14 and TRBJ2-5; D call uncertain. Trimming took 1 base from V and 4 from J, leaving 1 base between them. The CDR3 is made up of 11 amino acids. Germline V gives CDR1 SGHDN, CDR2 FVKESK. The DNA of the CDR3 is TGTGCCAGCAGCCAAGCAGAGACCCAGTACTTC. Translated: CASSQAETQYF. Full variable domain (rest looked up from reference TRBV14 and TRBJ2-5): EAGVTQFPSHSVIEKGQTVTLRCDPISGHDNLYWYRRVMGKEIKFLLHFVKESKQDESGMPNNRFLAERTGGTYSTLKVQPAELEDSGVYFCASSQAETQYFGPGTRLLVL.

The V gene is TRBV2, the J gene TRBJ1-6; D is possibly TRBD1 (5 bases). This CDR3 has 14 residues. Germline CDR1 reads SNHLY; CDR2 reads FYNNEI. V was clipped by 5 bases and J by 10 bases, with 15 bases between them. CDR3 in amino acids: CASSLRGMGSPLHF. The CDR3, as DNA: TGTGCCAGCAGTTTACGGGGGATGGGGTCACCCCTCCACTTT.

This rearrangement joins TRBV4-3 to TRBJ2-2; D perhaps matches TRBD1 (6 bases). Per the germline V gene, CDR1 is LGHNA and CDR2 is YSLEER. Trimming took off 0 bases at V and 5 bases at J, with 10 bases between the two ends. CDR3 length equals 15 residues. Here the CDR3 reads CASSQETRGTGELFF. DNA of the CDR3: TGCGCCAGCAGCCAAGAAACTAGGGGGACCGGGGAGCTGTTTTTT.

The chain uses TRBV28 and TRBJ2-4; D is possibly TRBD1 (5 bases). Germline CDR1 is MDHEN and CDR2 is SYDVKM. The ends were cut back, 2 bases at V and 1 base at J, with 6 bases in the middle. The CDR3 consists of 14 residues. DNA of the CDR3: TGTGCCAGCAGTTTACCAGGGGCCAAAAACATTCAGTACTTC. This encodes CASSLPGAKNIQYF.

The chain uses TRBV6-5 and TRBJ2-7; D may be TRBD2 (5 bases). V was trimmed by 6 bases and J by 4 bases, leaving 16 bases between them. Germline lookup yields CDR1 MNHEY and CDR2 SVGAGI. The CDR3 runs 14 residues. CDR3 sequence (DNA): TGTGCCAGCAGCTCTGGACTGGAACGGTACGAGCAGTACTTC. This encodes CASSSGLERYEQYF.

The V and J genes are TRBV18 and TRBJ1-2; TRBD1 agrees at 10 bases. Germline values: CDR1 KGHSH, CDR2 LQKENI. The CDR3 sequence is 15 residues long. V lost 3 bases, J lost 4 bases, and 5 bases stayed unmatched. This chain's CDR3 is CASSPGQGLGYGYTF. CDR3 sequence (DNA): TGTGCCAGCTCACCGGGACAGGGGTTAGGCTATGGCTACACCTTC.

The rearrangement links TRBV9 to TRBJ1-1; no definite D call. The CDR3 is 15 residues long. Deletions cut 3 bases from V and 1 base from J, with 13 bases between. Per the germline V gene, CDR1 is SGDLS and CDR2 is YYNGEE. As DNA, the CDR3 is TGTGCCAGCAGCGCCCCGCAGACGGAGAACACTGAAGCTTTCTTT. Protein sequence: CASSAPQTENTEAFF.

This chain uses TRBV7-2 with TRBJ1-6; no reliable D call. The CDR3 runs to 13 residues. V was shortened by 1 base and J by 8 bases, with 6 bases between the two germline ends. CDR1 and CDR2 (germline): SGHTA, FQGNSA. The CDR3 sequence: CASSLERDSPLHF. The CDR3 nucleotides read TGTGCCAGCAGCTTAGAGAGGGATTCACCCCTCCACTTT.

The chain couples TRBV2 to TRBJ1-1; TRBD1 might be the D (5 bases). The germline CDR1 and CDR2 sequences are SNHLY and FYNNEI. This CDR3 comprises 15 residues. With 5 bases removed from V and 5 bases from J, the gap between germline ends came to 18 bases. As DNA, the CDR3 is TGTGCCAGCAGTCGGGAGTGGGGGGTAGGAACTGAAGCTTTCTTT. It codes for CASSREWGVGTEAFF. Drawing the rest from reference TRBV2 and TRBJ1-1, the complete variable domain is EPEVTQTPSHQVTQMGQEVILRCVPISNHLYFYWYRQILGQKVEFLVSFYNNEISEKSEIFDDQFSVERPDGSNFTLKIRSTKLEDSAMYFCASSREWGVGTEAFFGQGTRLTVV.

V and J are TRBV29-1 and TRBJ2-2; unclear D gene. CDR1 SQVTM and CDR2 ANQGSEA come from the germline V gene. V lost 8 bases and J 7 bases, leaving 17 bases between the germline ends. The CDR3 length is 13 residues. The CDR3 coding sequence is TGCAGCACCAAAACCGGTGGGGACGGGGAGCTGTTTTTT. This gives the protein CSTKTGGDGELFF.

The rearrangement joins TRBV2 to TRBJ1-2; 8 positions agree with TRBD1. Germline loops: CDR1 SNHLY, CDR2 FYNNEI. Trimming cost V 10 bases and J 4 bases; bases outside gene matches: 11. CDR3 size: 14 residues. CDR3 nucleotides: TGTGCCACTAGGACAGGGAGGGTCTTCTATGGCTACACCTTC. Amino acids: CATRTGRVFYGYTF.

The chain couples TRBV7-2 to TRBJ1-4; TRBD1 might be the D (6 bases). Germline assignment: CDR1 SGHTA and CDR2 FQGNSA. V shed 0 bases and J shed 5 bases, with 10 bases lying between them. The CDR3 consists of 15 residues. CDR3 sequence reads: CASSLASGENEKLFF. Here the CDR3 DNA reads TGTGCCAGCAGCTTAGCTTCAGGGGAAAATGAAAAACTGTTTTTT. The variable domain in full, with the rest retrieved from reference TRBV7-2 and TRBJ1-4, is GAGVSQSPSNKVTEKGKDVELRCDPISGHTALYWYRQSLGQGLEFLIYFQGNSAPDKSGLPSDRFSAERTGGSVSTLTIQRTQQEDSAVYLCASSLASGENEKLFFGSGTQLSVL.

In DNA, the CDR3 is TGTGCCAGCAGTTTGTCAGGGGTTGGAGCTTTCTTT. Encoded protein: CASSLSGVGAFF. The gene calls are TRBV28 and TRBJ1-1; maybe TRBD1 (6 bases). Trimming took off 3 bases at V and 10 bases at J, with 12 bases between the two ends. Germline V gene lookup returns CDR1 MDHEN and CDR2 SYDVKM. The CDR3 is made up of 12 amino acids. The full variable domain, its missing parts supplied by reference TRBV28 and TRBJ1-1, is DVKVTQSSRYLVKRTGEKVFLECVQDMDHENMFWYRQDPGLGLRLIYFSYDVKMKEKGDIPEGYSVSREKKERFSLILESASTNQTSMYLCASSLSGVGAFFGQGTRLTVV.

The chain carries TRBV7-9 and TRBJ1-1; no clear D. The germline gives CDR1 SEHNR, CDR2 FQNEAQ (reference sequence). The ends were cut back, 4 bases at V and 1 base at J, with 16 bases in the middle. The CDR3 covers 16 residues. The CDR3 loop is CASSSAMESPNTEAFF. CDR3 bases: TGTGCCAGCAGCTCCGCTATGGAATCTCCGAACACTGAAGCTTTCTTT.

The J gene is TRBJ1-3, the V gene TRBV2; 11 positions match TRBD1. The junction had 4 bases not matched to a gene; V was cut back by 5 bases and J by 7 bases. The CDR3 is made up of 14 amino acids. Germline V CDR1 and CDR2: SNHLY, FYNNEI. This chain's CDR3 is CASSTGQGANTIYF. In DNA form, the CDR3 reads TGTGCCAGCAGTACTGGACAGGGGGCCAACACCATATATTTT.

This chain connects TRBV25-1 to TRBJ2-5; either TRBD1 or TRBD2 may supply D (5 bases each). The CDR3 covers 12 residues. Germline V lookup: CDR1 MGHDK, CDR2 SYGVNS. V was cut by 3 bases and J by 5 bases, with 7 bases left in between. This CDR3 is CASSDWGETQYF. The CDR3, as DNA: TGTGCCAGCAGTGACTGGGGGGAGACCCAGTACTTC.

The chain employs TRBV27 and TRBJ1-5; a possible D gene is TRBD1 (6 bases). Trimming stripped 2 bases from V and 6 bases from J, with 14 bases between. This CDR3 is built from 15 residues. Germline-derived CDR1 and CDR2 are MNHEY and SMNVEV (reference sequence). The CDR3 DNA sequence: TGTGCCAGCAGTTTAAGGGGGAGGGAACTTCAGCCCCAGCATTTT. As protein: CASSLRGRELQPQHF.